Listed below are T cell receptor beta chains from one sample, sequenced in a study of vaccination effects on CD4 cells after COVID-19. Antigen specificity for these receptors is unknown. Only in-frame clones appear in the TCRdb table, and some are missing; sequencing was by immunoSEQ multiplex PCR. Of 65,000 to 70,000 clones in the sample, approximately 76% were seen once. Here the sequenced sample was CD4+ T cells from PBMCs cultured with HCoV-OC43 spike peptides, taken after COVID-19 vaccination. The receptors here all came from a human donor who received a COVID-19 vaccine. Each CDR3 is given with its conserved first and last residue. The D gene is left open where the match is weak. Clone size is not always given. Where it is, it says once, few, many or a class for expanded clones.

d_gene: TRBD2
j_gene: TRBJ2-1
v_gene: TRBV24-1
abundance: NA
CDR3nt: TGTGCCACCAAACCGCCACCCGGGCTAGCGGCCAACAATGAGCAGTTCTTC
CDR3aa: CATKPPPGLAANNEQFF

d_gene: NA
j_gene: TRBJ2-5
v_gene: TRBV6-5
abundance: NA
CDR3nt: TGTGCCAGCGCCTATTACAGGGTTCGGCAAGAGACCCAGTACTTC
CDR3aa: CASAYYRVRQETQYF

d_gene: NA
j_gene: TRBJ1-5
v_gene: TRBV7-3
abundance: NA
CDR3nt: TGTGCCAGCAGCTTAAGTCGCAATCAGCCCCAGCATTTT
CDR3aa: CASSLSRNQPQHF

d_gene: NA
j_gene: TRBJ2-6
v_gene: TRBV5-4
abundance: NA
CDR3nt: TGTGCCAGCAGCTTTTTCTCTGGGGCCAACGTCCTGACTTTC
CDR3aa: CASSFFSGANVLTF

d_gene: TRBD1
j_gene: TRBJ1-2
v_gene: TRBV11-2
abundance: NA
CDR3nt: TGTGCCAGCAGCCCAGACAGGGGGGGCTATGGCTACACCTTC
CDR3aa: CASSPDRGGYGYTF

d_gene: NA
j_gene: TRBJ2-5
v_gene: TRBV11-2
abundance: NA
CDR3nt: TGTGCCAGCAGCCCAATCGGGATACAGTACCAAGAGACCCAGTACTTC
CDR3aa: CASSPIGIQYQETQYF

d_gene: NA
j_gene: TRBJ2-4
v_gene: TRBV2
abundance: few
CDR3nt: TGTGCCAGCCAGTGGGCGGGGGCCAGCAAAAACATTCAGTACTTC
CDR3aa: CASQWAGASKNIQYF

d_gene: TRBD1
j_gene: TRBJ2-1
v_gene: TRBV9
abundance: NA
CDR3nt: TGTGCCAGCAGCGTAGGAGGACAGGCGTACAATGAGCAGTTCTTC
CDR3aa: CASSVGGQAYNEQFF

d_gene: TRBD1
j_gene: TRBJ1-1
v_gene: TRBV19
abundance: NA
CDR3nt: TGTGCCAGTAGTCTCTACAGGGGGCTTGGAACTGAAGCTTTCTTT
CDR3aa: CASSLYRGLGTEAFF

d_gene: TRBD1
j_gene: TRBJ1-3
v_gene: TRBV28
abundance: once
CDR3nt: TGTGCCAGCAGTCTTCATCCCGGGACAGGGTTTGGTGGAAACACCATATATTTT
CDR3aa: CASSLHPGTGFGGNTIYF

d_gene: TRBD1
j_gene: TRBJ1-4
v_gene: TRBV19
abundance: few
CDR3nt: TGTGCCACCCGCCGGGACAGAAGGGAAAAACTGTTTTTT
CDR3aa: CATRRDRREKLFF

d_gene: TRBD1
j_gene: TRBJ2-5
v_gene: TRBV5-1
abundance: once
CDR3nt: TGCGCCAGCAGCTTGGGACAGGGTCCAGAGACCCAGTACTTC
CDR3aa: CASSLGQGPETQYF

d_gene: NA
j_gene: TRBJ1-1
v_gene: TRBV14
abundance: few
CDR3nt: TGTGCCAGCAGCCAAAGTCTGAACACTGAAGCTTTCTTT
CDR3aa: CASSQSLNTEAFF

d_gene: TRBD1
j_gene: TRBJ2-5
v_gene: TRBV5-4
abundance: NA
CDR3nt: TGTGCCAGCAGCTCGACAGGGATGACGGAGACCCAGTACTTC
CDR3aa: CASSSTGMTETQYF

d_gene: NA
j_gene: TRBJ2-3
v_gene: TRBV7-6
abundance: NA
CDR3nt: TGTGCCAGCAGCTTAGGAACCGGGACGACGCAGTATTTT
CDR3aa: CASSLGTGTTQYF

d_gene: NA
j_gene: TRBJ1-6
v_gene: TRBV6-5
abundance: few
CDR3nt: TGTGCCAGCAGTCGGGAGTATCTTAATTCACCCCTCCACTTT
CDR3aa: CASSREYLNSPLHF

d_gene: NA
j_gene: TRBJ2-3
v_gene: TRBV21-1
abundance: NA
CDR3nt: TGTGCCAGCAGCAAATGGGGGGAGACTAGCACAGATACGCAGTATTTT
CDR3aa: CASSKWGETSTDTQYF

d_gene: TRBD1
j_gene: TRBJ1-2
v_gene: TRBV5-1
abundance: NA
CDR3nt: TGCGCCAGCAGCTCGCGGACAGGGGGCGCTTATGGCTACACCTTC
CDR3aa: CASSSRTGGAYGYTF

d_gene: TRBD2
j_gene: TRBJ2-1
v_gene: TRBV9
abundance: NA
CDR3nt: TGTGCCAGCAGCGTAGCTACTTGGACTAGCGGATCTCGAAGCTCCTACAATGAGCAGTTCTTC
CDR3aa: CASSVATWTSGSRSSYNEQFF

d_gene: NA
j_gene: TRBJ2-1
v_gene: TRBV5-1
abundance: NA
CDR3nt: TGCGCCAGCAGCGGCTCGTGGGGGTTGGATTTCAATGAGCAGTTCTTC
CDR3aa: CASSGSWGLDFNEQFF

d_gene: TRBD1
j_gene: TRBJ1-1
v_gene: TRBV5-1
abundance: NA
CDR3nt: TGCGCCAGCAGCTGGGACAGGGGGAACACTGAAGCTTTCTTT
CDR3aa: CASSWDRGNTEAFF

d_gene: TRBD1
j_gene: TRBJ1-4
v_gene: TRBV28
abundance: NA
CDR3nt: TGTGCCAGCAGACAGGGGGGTACTAATGAAAAACTGTTTTTT
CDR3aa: CASRQGGTNEKLFF

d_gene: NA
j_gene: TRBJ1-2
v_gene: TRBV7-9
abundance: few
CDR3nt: TGTGCCAGCAGTCCTACCCCACCAGGCGGCTACACCTTC
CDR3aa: CASSPTPPGGYTF

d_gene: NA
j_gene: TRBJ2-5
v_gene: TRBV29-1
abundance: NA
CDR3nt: TGCAGCGCCTCGGCGGGACAGACCCAAGAGACCCAGTACTTC
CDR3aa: CSASAGQTQETQYF

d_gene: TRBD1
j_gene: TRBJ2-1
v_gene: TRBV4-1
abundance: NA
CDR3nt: TGCGCCAGCAGCCCCCGGGACAGGGCGGGCGAGCAGTTCTTC
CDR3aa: CASSPRDRAGEQFF

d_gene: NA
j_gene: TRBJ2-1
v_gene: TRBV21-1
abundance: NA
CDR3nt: TGTGCCAGCAGCAAAGGGGGGCGACAGTCCCACTACAATGAGCAGTTCTTC
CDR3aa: CASSKGGRQSHYNEQFF

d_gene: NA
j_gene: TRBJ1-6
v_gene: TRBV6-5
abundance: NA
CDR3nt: TGTGCCAGCAGGTATAGACAGGCTAATAATTCACCCCTCCACTTT
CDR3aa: CASRYRQANNSPLHF

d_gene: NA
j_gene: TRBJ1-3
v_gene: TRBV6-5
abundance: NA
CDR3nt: TGTGCCAGCAGTTACCTGAGCTCTGGAAACACCATATATTTT
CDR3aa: CASSYLSSGNTIYF

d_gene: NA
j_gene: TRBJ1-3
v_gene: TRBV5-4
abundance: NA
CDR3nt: TGTGCCAGCAGCCCTATCGCCGGAAACACCATATATTTT
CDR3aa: CASSPIAGNTIYF

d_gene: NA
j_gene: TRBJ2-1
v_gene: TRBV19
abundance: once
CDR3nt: TGTGCCAGTACCACGGGCTCCGGGACCTACAATGAGCAGTTCTTC
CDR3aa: CASTTGSGTYNEQFF

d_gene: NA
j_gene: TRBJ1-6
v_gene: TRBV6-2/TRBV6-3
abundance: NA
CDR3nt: TGTGCCAGCAGCCCTTCTTTTGATTCACCCCTCCACTTT
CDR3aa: CASSPSFDSPLHF

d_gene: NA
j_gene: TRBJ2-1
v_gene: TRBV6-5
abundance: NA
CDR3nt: TGTGCCAGCAATTCTTGGGGGGGCGAGCGAAATGAGCAGTTCTTC
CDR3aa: CASNSWGGERNEQFF

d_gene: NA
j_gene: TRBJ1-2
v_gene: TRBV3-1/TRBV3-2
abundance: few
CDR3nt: TGTGCCAGCAGCCAAGAAGCAGGGGTCCATGGCTACACCTTC
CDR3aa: CASSQEAGVHGYTF

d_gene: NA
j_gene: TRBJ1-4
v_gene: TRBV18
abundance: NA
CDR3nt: TGTGCCAGCTCACCGTATACAGCGGCTGAAAAACTGTTTTTT
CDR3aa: CASSPYTAAEKLFF

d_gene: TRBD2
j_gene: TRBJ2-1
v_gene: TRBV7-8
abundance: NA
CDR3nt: TGTGCCAGCAGCTTAGCACTAGCGGGCGGAAATGAGCAGTTCTTC
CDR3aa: CASSLALAGGNEQFF

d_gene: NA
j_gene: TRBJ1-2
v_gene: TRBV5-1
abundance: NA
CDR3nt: TGCGCCAGCAGCTTGGCGATCTCGGGGGGCCCCGGTGGCTACACCTTC
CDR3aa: CASSLAISGGPGGYTF

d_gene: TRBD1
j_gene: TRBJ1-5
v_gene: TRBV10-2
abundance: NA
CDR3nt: TGCGCCAGCAGTGAGTCGAGGCAGGGGGTTCATAGCAATCAGCCCCAGCATTTT
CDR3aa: CASSESRQGVHSNQPQHF

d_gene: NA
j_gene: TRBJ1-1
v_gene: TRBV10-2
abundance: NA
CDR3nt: TGCGCCAGCAGGAGGGGAATAAGCACTGAAGCTTTCTTT
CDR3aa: CASRRGISTEAFF

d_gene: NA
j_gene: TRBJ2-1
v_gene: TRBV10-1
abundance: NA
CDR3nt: TGCGCCACCTCGAGAGAAACAGGGAGCTCCTACAATGAGCAGTTCTTC
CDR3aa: CATSRETGSSYNEQFF

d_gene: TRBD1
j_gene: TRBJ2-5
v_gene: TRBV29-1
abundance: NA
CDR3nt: TGCAGCGTTGAAAGACAGGGACACGAGACCCAGTACTTC
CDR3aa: CSVERQGHETQYF

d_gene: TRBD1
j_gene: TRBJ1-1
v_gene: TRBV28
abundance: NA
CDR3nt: TGTGCCAGCAGGGGGAACAGGGGGAACACTGAAGCTTTCTTT
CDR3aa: CASRGNRGNTEAFF

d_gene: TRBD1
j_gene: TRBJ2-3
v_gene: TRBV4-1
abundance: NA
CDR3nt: TGCGCCAGCAGCCTAAGACAGGGGATGGATATAGATACGCAGTATTTT
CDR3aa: CASSLRQGMDIDTQYF

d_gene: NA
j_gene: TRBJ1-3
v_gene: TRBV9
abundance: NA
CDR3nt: TGTGCCAGCAGCGTAGGGGGAGCGGGAAACACCATATATTTT
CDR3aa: CASSVGGAGNTIYF

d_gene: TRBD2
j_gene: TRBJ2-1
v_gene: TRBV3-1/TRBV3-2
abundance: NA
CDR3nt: TGTGCCAGCAGCCAAGATTTTTTAGGCGGGGGATCCTACAATGAGCAGTTCTTC
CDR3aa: CASSQDFLGGGSYNEQFF

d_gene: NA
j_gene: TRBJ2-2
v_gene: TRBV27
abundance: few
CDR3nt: TGTGCCAGCAGGCTTCGCGGTGTCACCGGGGAGCTGTTTTTT
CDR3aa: CASRLRGVTGELFF

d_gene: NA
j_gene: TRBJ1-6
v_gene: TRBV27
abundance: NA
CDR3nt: TGTGCCAGCGCTCGGGGGGGAGGGTCACCCCTCCACTTT
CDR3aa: CASARGGGSPLHF

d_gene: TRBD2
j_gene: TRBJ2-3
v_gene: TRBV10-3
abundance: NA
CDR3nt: TGTGCCATCAGTGAGCTAGGACTAGCGGGGGATTACACAGATACGCAGTATTTT
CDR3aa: CAISELGLAGDYTDTQYF

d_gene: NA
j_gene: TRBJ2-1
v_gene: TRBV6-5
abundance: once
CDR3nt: TGTGCCAGCAGTTCGAGGAGATTCTCATACAATGAGCAGTTCTTC
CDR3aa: CASSSRRFSYNEQFF

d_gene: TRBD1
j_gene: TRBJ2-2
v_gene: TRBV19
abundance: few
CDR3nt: TGTGCCGGGAGACAGGGGCTCGGGGAGCTGTTTTTT
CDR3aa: CAGRQGLGELFF

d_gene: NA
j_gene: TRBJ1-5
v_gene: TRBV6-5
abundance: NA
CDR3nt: TGTGCCAGCAGTAGAACGGGAGATCAGCCCCAGCATTTT
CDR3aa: CASSRTGDQPQHF

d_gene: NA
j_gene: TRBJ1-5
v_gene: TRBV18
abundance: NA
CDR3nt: TGTGCCAGCTCGCTAATGGGACTGAATAGCAATCAGCCCCAGCATTTT
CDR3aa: CASSLMGLNSNQPQHF

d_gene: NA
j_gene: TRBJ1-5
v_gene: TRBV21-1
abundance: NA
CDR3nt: TGTGCCAGCAGCAAAGTACGGGGGTTAGGGCAGCCCCAGCATTTT
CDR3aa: CASSKVRGLGQPQHF